This T cell receptor beta chain comes out of a study of blood T cell repertoires in COVID-19. At the level of the study: Sites in the United States, Italy and Spain provided acute and convalescent COVID-19 samples.

After removal of 4 bases from V and 6 bases from J, the junction contained 9 bases not matched to a gene. Germline CDR1 is LGHDT and CDR2 is YNNKEL (reference sequence). The CDR3 is 16 residues long. Methods used by the authors: Amplification of reference gene primers was used by the study to estimate nucleated cell counts. Clones were sequenced by immunoSEQ multiplex PCR, and TCRdb holds only the in-frame ones, with some missing. V and J calls and clone size follow that table, whereas D and trimming were derived from the DNA. The sample holds some 250,000 clones, around 86% seen once. The chain uses TRBV3-1 (or the pseudogene TRBV3-2) and TRBJ2-3; TRBD2 matches 11 bases. The receptor was derived from a woman between 65 and 79 years old with active or convalescent COVID-19. What was sequenced was peripheral blood. In DNA form, the CDR3 reads TGTGCCAGCAGCCCTCAGCTAGCGGGGGGAGCGGATACGCAGTATTTT. Protein: CASSPQLAGGADTQYF.